This T cell receptor beta chain was sequenced during a study of T cells after yellow fever vaccination. A few counts support this clonotype. TCRdb re-analysed the 5' RACE reads in MiXCR, keeping a single row per CDR3 protein. The sample consists of under 350,000 distinct CDR3 sequences, about 4% of them appearing once. V lost 4 bases, J lost 2 bases, and 18 bases lay in between. Germline V lookup: CDR1 SGHKS, CDR2 YYEKEE (reference sequence). This CDR3 region has 16 residues. This TCR was sampled from a young man who received the YFV17D yellow fever vaccine. The V call is TRBV5-5, the J call TRBJ1-2; D might be TRBD1 (6 bases). Sequences were derived from PBMCs, sampled 5 days after the yellow fever booster vaccination. The CDR3 DNA sequence: TGTGCCAGCAGCGGGGGACACACAGGGTCCAACTATGGCTACACCTTC. Its protein product is CASSGGHTGSNYGYTF.